The 3 T cell receptor beta chains listed next were all sequenced from one sample in a study of blood T cell repertoires in COVID-19. TCRdb's copy holds only in-frame clones and misses some; the assay was immunoSEQ multiplex PCR. The repertoire holds 95,000 to 150,000 clones, 81% seen once, with about 18% in the top ten. Sequenced material: peripheral blood. The receptors originated from a man between 25 and 39 years old with COVID-19, enrolled during active disease.

This clone was seen only a few times. This chain's CDR3 is CASRVIGSGNQPQHF. In nucleotides, the CDR3 is TGTGCCAGCAGGGTGATCGGGTCTGGCAATCAGCCCCAGCATTTT. The chain recombines TRBV27 with TRBJ1-5, with unresolved D. Germline CDR1 is MNHEY and CDR2 is SMNVEV (reference sequence). Trimming pared 6 bases from V and 2 bases from J, leaving 14 bases between. The CDR3 extends over 15 amino acids.

In its sample, this clone was seen a few times. This chain connects TRBV19 to TRBJ2-7; TRBD2 matches 7 bases. The CDR3 has 13 amino acids. Germline assignment: CDR1 LNHDA and CDR2 SQIVND (reference sequence). V lost 4 bases, J lost 3 bases, and 3 bases stayed unmatched. The chain's CDR3 is CASSSGEGYEQYF. The CDR3 DNA follows: TGTGCCAGTAGTAGCGGGGAGGGCTACGAGCAGTACTTC.

This chain links TRBV11-3 with TRBJ1-2; D not certain. The V end lost 5 bases, the J end lost 0 bases, and 16 bases lay between the germline ends. Germline values: CDR1 SGHNT, CDR2 YENEEA. There are 16 residues in the CDR3. CDR3 nucleotides: TGTGCCAGCAGCCGTACCCGAGGGCAATCTAACTATGGCTACACCTTC. This encodes CASSRTRGQSNYGYTF.